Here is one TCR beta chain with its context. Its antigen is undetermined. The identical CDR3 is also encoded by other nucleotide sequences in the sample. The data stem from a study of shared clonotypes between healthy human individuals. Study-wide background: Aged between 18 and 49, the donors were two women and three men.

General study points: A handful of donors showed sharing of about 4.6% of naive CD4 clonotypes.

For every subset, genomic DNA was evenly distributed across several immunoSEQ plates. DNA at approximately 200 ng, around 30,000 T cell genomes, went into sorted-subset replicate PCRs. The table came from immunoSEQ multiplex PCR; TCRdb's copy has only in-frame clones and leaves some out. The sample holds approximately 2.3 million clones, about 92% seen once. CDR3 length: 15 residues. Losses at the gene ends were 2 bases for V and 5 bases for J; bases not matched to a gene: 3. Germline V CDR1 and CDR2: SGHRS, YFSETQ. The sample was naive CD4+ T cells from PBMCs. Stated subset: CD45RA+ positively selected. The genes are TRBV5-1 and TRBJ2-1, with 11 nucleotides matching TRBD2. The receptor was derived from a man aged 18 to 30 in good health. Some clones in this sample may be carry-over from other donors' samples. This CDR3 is CASSLGLAGHNEQFF. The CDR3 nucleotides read TGCGCCAGCAGCTTAGGACTAGCGGGTCACAATGAGCAGTTCTTC.